This entry describes one T cell receptor (beta chain). The antigen remains unidentified. This sample stems from a study of Ad26.COV2.S vaccination and SARS-CoV-2 variants. Described treatment: around 19 received Ad26.COV2.S at low or high dose, single or two shots; several received placebo; per-sample allocation not given. Samples came from day 63 after the first vaccine or placebo injection. Between the trimmed V and J ends, which lost 1 base and 4 bases, there was a span of 11 bases. The CDR3 consists of 15 residues. The germline gives CDR1 SGHTS, CDR2 YDEGEE. Study-wide findings and caveats: Reported findings describe substantial breadth in spike-specific CD8+ and CD4+ T cell responses following vaccination.

Measured with immunoSEQ multiplex PCR; TCRdb has only the in-frame clones, and not every one. The table shows about 390,000 clones, with approximately 90% occurring only once. The chain couples TRBV5-8 to TRBJ1-4, with D uncertain. The sequenced sample was peripheral blood, obtained in a trial of Ad26.COV2.S vaccine versus placebo. This TCR was sampled from a person between 18 and 59 years old who received the Ad26.COV2.S COVID-19 vaccine or a placebo. CDR3 DNA: TGTGCCAGCAGCTTGATGGGAGACTTTAATGAAAAACTGTTTTTT. It encodes CASSLMGDFNEKLFF.